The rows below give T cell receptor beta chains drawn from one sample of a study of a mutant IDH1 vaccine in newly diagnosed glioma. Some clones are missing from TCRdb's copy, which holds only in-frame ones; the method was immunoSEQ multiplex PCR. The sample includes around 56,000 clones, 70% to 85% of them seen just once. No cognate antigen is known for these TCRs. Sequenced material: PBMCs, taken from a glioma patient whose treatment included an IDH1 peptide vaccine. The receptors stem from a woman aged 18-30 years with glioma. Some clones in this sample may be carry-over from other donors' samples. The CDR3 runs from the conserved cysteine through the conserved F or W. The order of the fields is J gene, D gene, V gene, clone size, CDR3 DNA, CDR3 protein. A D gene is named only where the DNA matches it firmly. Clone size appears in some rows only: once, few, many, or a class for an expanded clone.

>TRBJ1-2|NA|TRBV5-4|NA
TGTGCCAGCAGTCCTAGGGCAGGGCAACCCCATGGCTACACCTTC
CASSPRAGQPHGYTF
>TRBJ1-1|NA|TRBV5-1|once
TGCGCCAGCGCCCACTGGGAGGGGAGAGAAGCTTTCTTT
CASAHWEGREAFF
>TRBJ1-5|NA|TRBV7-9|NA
TGTGCCAGCAGCACATTCAATCAGCCCCAGCATTTT
CASSTFNQPQHF
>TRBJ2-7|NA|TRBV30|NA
TGTGCCTGGAGTGTAGGTTACCCTCCCTACGAGCAGTACTTC
CAWSVGYPPYEQYF
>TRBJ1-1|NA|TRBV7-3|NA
TGTGCCAGCAGCTTAGGAGGGTTGGCTGAAGCTTTCTTT
CASSLGGLAEAFF
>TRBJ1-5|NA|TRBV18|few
TGTGCCAGCTCCCCGGGGCCCCAGCCCCAGCATTTT
CASSPGPQPQHF
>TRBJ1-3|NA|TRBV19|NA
TGTGCCAGTGTCTCTGGAAACACCATATATTTT
CASVSGNTIYF
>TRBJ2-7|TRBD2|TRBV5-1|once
TGCGCCAGCAGCTTTGTCGGGGGGTGGGAGCAGTACTTC
CASSFVGGWEQYF
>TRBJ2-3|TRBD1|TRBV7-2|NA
TGTGCCAGCAGCTTCACAGGGGGCGCAAATACGCAGTATTTT
CASSFTGGANTQYF
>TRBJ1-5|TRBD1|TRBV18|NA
TGTGCCAGCTCACAGGCGACAGGGAGCAATCAGCCCCAGCATTTT
CASSQATGSNQPQHF
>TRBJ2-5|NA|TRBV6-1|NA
TGTGCCAGCAGTGAAAAAGCTGGGGGAGCGGAGACCCAGTACTTC
CASSEKAGGAETQYF
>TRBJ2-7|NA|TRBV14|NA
TGTGCCAACAGCGCCCGACCGACCTCCTACGAGCAGTACTTC
CANSARPTSYEQYF
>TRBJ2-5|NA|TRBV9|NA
TGTGCCAGCAGCGTGGTCGGCGGTCAGACCCAGTACTTC
CASSVVGGQTQYF
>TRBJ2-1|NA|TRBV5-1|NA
TGCGCCAGCAGCTTGGATATGGTAAACGAGCAGTTCTTC
CASSLDMVNEQFF
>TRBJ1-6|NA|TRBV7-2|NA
TGTGCCAGCTCTGAAGTGGTACAGCTAGATTCACCCCTCCACTTT
CASSEVVQLDSPLHF
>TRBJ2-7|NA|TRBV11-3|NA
TGTGCCAGCTCCCTGGACGGCTACGAGCAGTACTTC
CASSLDGYEQYF
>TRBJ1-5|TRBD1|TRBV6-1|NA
TGTGCCAGCAGTGAGACAGGGGAGAATCAGCCCCAGCATTTT
CASSETGENQPQHF
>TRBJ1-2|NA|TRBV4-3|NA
TGCGCCAGCAGCCAGGGGGCCCAAACAACCTATGGCTACACCTTC
CASSQGAQTTYGYTF
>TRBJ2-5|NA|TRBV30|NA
TGTGCCTGGAGGACCCAGGCCGGGTTCGGGGCCCAGTACTTC
CAWRTQAGFGAQYF
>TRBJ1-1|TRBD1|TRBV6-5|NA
TGTGCCAGCAGTTATCCCGGGACAGGTGTGGCTTTCTTT
CASSYPGTGVAFF
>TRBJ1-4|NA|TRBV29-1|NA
TGCAGCGTTGAAGATTACGAAAAACTGTTTTTT
CSVEDYEKLFF
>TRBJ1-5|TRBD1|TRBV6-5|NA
TGTGCCAGCAGTTACCGGACAGGGAATCAGCCCCAGCATTTT
CASSYRTGNQPQHF
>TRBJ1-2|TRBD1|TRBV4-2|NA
TGTGCCAGCAGCTCAGACAGGGTCGGCTACACCTTC
CASSSDRVGYTF
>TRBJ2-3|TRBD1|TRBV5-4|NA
TGTGCCAGCAGCAGGGACAGCGTTCGCACAGATACGCAGTATTTT
CASSRDSVRTDTQYF
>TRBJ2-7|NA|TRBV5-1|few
TGCGCCAGCAGCTCGCTCGGGACCTCCGACGAGCAGTACTTC
CASSSLGTSDEQYF
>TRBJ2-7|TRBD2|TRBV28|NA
TGTGCCAGCAGTTCCCGGGGAGGGGACTCCTACGAGCAGTACTTC
CASSSRGGDSYEQYF
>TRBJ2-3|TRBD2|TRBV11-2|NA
TGTGCCAGCAGCTTAGTAGCGGGGGCAGCCACAGATACGCAGTATTTT
CASSLVAGAATDTQYF